The present entry profiles one TCR beta chain with its context. This record belongs to a study of blood T cell repertoires in COVID-19. For the study at large: Samples taken during acute and convalescent COVID-19 were collected in the United States, Italy and Spain.

Some clones are missing from TCRdb's copy, which holds only in-frame ones; the method was immunoSEQ multiplex PCR. The repertoire holds fewer than 350,000 clones, around nine tenths seen once, with roughly 6.3% in the top ten. Trimming took 4 bases from V and 1 from J, leaving 7 bases between them. The length of the CDR3 is 13 residues. The V gene's germline CDR1 is LGHDT and CDR2 YNNKEL (reference sequence). Recruits, aged roughly 18 to 89 years, lived in 20 to 30 US areas. This rearrangement joins TRBV3-1 (or the pseudogene TRBV3-2) to TRBJ2-5, with D hard to call. The TCR comes from a woman between 40 and 50 years old who had recovered from COVID-19. The material sequenced was PBMCs or T cells enriched from blood (not recorded which). The CDR3 reads CASSPSSQETQYF. DNA for the CDR3: TGTGCCAGCAGCCCAAGTAGCCAAGAGACCCAGTACTTC.